This is a list of T cell receptor beta chains from one sample in a study of human T cells and chemical hapten exposure. MiXCR, run by TCRdb on the RACE reads, gives a single entry per CDR3 protein. The sample carries about 400,000 distinct CDR3 sequences, over 6% recorded once. Sample: whole blood, taken in connection with sensitization to the hapten diphenylcyclopropenone (DPC). All receptors come from a woman between 18 and 29 years old with alopecia areata. Some clones in this sample may be carry-over from other donors' samples. CDR3s leave out the opening cysteine and the closing phenylalanine or tryptophan. Fields, in order: V gene, CDR3 protein.

TRBV6-2/TRBV6-3 | ASASQADTQY
TRBV10-3 | AIGEGRVQPQH
TRBV4-1 | ASSQASKGPPGSPLH
TRBV7-2 | ASSSGTGGLHGELF
TRBV9 | ASSVQANTEAF
TRBV6-2/TRBV6-3 | ASSYSGGGYYEQY
TRBV4-2 | ASSQDRDSGNTIY
TRBV10-3 | AISEEDRKNQPQH
TRBV24-1 | ATSDLLPTSGDYTDTQY
TRBV20-1 | SAPRDRSTDTQY
TRBV13 | ASSLGRRTF
TRBV29-1 | SVGGRVGAEQY
TRBV6-5 | ASSPSPTPGYEQY
TRBV12-3/TRBV12-4 | ASSGQAGANVLT
TRBV5-1 | ASSLAGLAGEQY
TRBV5-1 | ASSLAAGGSDTQY
TRBV4-1 | ASSHIQGQLNTEAF
TRBV7-2 | ASSLDAGSAF
TRBV20-1 | SARNDDDEQY
TRBV6-6 | ASSGGGEETQY
TRBV15 | ATSTQGKQPQH
TRBV29-1 | SAGHRNTEAF
TRBV28 | ASSRTSGGHNEQF
TRBV6-6 | ASTITGSSGNTIY
TRBV4-1 | ASSSDRGVTNEKLF
TRBV12-3/TRBV12-4 | ASSLHTGGNYGYT
TRBV7-2 | ASSSVAGGSTDTQY
TRBV6-4 | ARPKTNYGYT
TRBV5-1 | ASSLGSGLGEKLF
TRBV12-3/TRBV12-4 | ASRATRGGEAF
TRBV29-1 | SVTDGVWTVYNEQF
TRBV11-2 | ASSLASGGAGTQY